Here is one T cell receptor (beta chain) with its context. What antigen it recognizes has not been identified. Per-base quality was not reported, and no clone a single base away is much larger than it. The data are from a study of blood T cell repertoires in COVID-19 (dated by TCRdb to 2020 to 2022). For context, the study as a whole: The collaborator samples originated in the United States, Italy and Spain and spanned the acute and convalescent phases of COVID-19. The material from the prospective study consisted of cDNA or gDNA derived from T cells, B-cell-depleted T cells, or PBMCs. Deeply sampled blood TCRbeta repertoires from subjects exposed to, actively infected with, or recovered from COVID-19 were included in the dataset. The repertoires were released in a freely available public database meant as a resource for research on the immune response to SARS-CoV-2. The samples were drawn from two sources: the first 160 participants of the ongoing ImmuneRACE study, and over 950 subjects contributed by 6 global collaborators. A de-identified subject ID, COVID-19 status, age in years and sex were almost always included in the sample metadata. Where available, HLA class I and class II types were obtained from metadata supplied by the sample provider rather than from assay-based typing. Summary of the overall study and its limitations: Clinical and demographic metadata were provided uncurated, with the amount varying by source and participant.

Each collaborating institution followed its own protocols to collect whole blood in K2EDTA tubes. For TCRbeta analysis, collaborators shipped samples as frozen whole blood, isolated PBMCs, or DNA extracted from either of those sample types. TCRbeta CDR3 regions were amplified from genomic DNA using the immunoSEQ Assay, a bias-controlled multiplex PCR. For the original study's pipeline: Nucleated cell counts per sample were estimated from amplification of reference gene primers within the assay. To quantify the absolute abundance of each unique TCRbeta CDR3 rearrangement, sequence reads were collapsed and filtered. For each sample, productive Simpson clonality was calculated as the square root of Simpson's diversity index over productive rearrangements. Sourced from immuneACCESS, this table was stored by TCRdb with only in-frame sequences that have V and J called. A share of the clones is absent; for the studies checked, an unresolved V gene accounts for under half, and the remainder has no known explanation. V and J calls and clone size are given by that table; D and trimming were obtained from the DNA. The sample table shows 350,000 to 450,000 clones, and roughly 90% are seen once. The top ten clones comprise approximately 1.2% of the sample.

The germline V gene yields SGHVS for CDR1 and FNYEAQ for CDR2. Relative to germline, V is 1 base shorter and J is 6 bases shorter, with 9 bases between their ends. The CDR3 measures 13 amino acids from cysteine to phenylalanine. The only DNA kept is the CDR3, 39 bases in frame from the first base. The sequence was obtained from a man aged 35 to 55 with acute or convalescent COVID-19. The source material was peripheral blood. The chain links TRBV7-6 with TRBJ1-1, with a weak D call of TRBD1 (5 bases match). DNA sequence: TGTGCCAGCAGCTTAGGCCGGGGGTCTGAAGCTTTCTTT. This translates into CASSLGRGSEAFF.